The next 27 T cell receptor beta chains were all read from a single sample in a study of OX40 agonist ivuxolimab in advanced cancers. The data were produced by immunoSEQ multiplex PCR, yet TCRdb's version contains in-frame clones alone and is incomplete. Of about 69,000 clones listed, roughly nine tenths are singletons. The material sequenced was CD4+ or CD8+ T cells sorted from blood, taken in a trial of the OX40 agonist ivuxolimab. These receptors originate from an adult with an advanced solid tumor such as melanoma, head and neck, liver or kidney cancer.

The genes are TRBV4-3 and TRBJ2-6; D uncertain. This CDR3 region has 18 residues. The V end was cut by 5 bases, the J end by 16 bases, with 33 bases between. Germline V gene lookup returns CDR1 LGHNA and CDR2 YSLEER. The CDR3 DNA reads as TGCGCCAGCAGCACGTCAGAAGGACGTCACAAGTCGGGCCAACGTCTGACTTTC. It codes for CASSTSEGRHKSGQRLTF.

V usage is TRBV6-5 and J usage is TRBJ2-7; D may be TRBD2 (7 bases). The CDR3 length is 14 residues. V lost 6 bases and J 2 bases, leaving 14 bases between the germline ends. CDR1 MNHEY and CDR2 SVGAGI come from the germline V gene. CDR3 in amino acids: CASRRRGGTYEQYF. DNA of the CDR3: TGTGCCAGCAGGCGGAGGGGGGGAACCTACGAGCAGTACTTC.

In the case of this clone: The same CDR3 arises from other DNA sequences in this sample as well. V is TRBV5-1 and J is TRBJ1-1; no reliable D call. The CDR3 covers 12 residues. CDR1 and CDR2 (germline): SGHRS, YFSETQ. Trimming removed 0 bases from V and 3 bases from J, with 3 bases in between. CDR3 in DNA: TGCGCCAGCAGCTTGGGATACACTGAAGCTTTCTTT. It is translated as CASSLGYTEAFF.

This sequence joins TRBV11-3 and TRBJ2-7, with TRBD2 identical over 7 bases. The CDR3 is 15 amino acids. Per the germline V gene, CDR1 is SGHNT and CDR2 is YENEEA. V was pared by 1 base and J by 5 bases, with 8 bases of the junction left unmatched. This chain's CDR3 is CASSLGQGLADEQYF. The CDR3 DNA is TGTGCCAGCAGCTTAGGCCAAGGGCTAGCGGACGAGCAGTACTTC.

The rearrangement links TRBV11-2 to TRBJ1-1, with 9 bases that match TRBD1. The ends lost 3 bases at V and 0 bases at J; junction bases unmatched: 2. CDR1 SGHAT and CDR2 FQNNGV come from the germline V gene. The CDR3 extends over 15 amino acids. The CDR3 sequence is CASSLGQGMNTEAFF. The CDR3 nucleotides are TGTGCCAGCAGCTTGGGACAGGGTATGAACACTGAAGCTTTCTTT.

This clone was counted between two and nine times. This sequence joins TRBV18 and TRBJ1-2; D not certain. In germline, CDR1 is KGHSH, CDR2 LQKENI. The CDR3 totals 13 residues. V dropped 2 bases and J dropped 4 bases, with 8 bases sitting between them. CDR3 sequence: CASSPEPRYGYTF. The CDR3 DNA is TGTGCCAGCTCACCAGAGCCCCGCTATGGCTACACCTTC.

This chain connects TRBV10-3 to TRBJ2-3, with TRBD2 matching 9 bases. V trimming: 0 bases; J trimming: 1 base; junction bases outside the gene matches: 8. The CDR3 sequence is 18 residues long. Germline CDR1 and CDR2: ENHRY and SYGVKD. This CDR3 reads CAISESVLAGWGTDTQYF. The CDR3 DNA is TGTGCCATCAGTGAGTCTGTTCTAGCGGGGTGGGGCACAGATACGCAGTATTTT.

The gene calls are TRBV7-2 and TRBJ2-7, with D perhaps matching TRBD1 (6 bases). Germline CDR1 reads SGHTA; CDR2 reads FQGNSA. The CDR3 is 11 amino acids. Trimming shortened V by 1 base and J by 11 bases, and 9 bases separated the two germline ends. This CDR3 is CASSLDRVKYF. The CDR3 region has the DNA TGTGCCAGCAGCTTAGACAGGGTAAAGTACTTC.

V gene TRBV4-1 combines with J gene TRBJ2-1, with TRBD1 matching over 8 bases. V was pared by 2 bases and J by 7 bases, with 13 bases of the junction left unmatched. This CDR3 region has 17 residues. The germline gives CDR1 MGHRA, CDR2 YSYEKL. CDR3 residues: CASSQLFGQGISNEQFF. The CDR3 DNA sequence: TGCGCCAGCAGCCAACTGTTCGGACAGGGAATTTCTAATGAGCAGTTCTTC.

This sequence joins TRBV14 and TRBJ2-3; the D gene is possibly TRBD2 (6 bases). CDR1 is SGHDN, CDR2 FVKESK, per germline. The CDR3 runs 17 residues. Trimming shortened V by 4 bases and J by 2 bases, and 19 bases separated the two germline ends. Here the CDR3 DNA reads TGTGCCAGCAGCCCCCCGATGGTGCGGGGCTACACAGATACGCAGTATTTT. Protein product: CASSPPMVRGYTDTQYF.

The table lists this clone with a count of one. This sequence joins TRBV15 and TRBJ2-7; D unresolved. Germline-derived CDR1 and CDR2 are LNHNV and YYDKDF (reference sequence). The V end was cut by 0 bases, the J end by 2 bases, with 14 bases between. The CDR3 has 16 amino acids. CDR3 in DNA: TGTGCCACCAGCAGAGATCAGTGGGGTTATACCTACGAGCAGTACTTC. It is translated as CATSRDQWGYTYEQYF.

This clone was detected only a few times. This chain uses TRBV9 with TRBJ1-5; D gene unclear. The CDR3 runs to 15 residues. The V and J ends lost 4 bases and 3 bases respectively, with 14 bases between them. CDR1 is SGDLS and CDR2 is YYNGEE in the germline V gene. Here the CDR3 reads CASSSSSGINQPQHF. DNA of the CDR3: TGTGCCAGCAGCAGTAGTTCTGGAATCAATCAGCCCCAGCATTTT. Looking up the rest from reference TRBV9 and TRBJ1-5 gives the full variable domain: DSGVTQTPKHLITATGQRVTLRCSPRSGDLSVYWYQQSLDQGLQFLIQYYNGEERAKGNILERFSAQQFPDLHSELNLSSLELGDSALYFCASSSSSGINQPQHFGDGTRLSIL.

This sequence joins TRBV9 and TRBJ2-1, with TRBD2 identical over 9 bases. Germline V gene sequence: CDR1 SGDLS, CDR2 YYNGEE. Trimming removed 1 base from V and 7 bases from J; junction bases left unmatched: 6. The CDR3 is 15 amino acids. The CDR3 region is CASSVMGTSTNEQFF. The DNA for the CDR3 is TGTGCCAGCAGCGTAATGGGGACTAGCACGAATGAGCAGTTCTTC. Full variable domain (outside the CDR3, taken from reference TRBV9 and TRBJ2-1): DSGVTQTPKHLITATGQRVTLRCSPRSGDLSVYWYQQSLDQGLQFLIQYYNGEERAKGNILERFSAQQFPDLHSELNLSSLELGDSALYFCASSVMGTSTNEQFFGPGTRLTVL.

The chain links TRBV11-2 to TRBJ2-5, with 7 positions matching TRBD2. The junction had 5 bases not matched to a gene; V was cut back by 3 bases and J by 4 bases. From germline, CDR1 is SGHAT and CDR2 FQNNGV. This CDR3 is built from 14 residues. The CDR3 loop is CASSFRGDPETQYF. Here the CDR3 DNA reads TGTGCCAGCAGCTTCCGGGGGGACCCAGAGACCCAGTACTTC.

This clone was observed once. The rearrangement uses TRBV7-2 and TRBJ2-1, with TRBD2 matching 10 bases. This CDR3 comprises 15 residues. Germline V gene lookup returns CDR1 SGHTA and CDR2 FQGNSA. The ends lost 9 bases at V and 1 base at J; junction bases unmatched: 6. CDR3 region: CASQTSGFSYNEQFF. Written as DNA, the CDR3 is TGTGCCAGTCAGACTAGCGGGTTTTCCTACAATGAGCAGTTCTTC.

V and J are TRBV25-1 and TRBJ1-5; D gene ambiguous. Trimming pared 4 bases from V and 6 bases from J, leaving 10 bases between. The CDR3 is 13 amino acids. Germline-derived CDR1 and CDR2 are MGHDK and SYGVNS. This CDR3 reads CASSVTGSQPQHF. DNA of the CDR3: TGTGCCAGCAGTGTCACGGGAAGTCAGCCCCAGCATTTT.

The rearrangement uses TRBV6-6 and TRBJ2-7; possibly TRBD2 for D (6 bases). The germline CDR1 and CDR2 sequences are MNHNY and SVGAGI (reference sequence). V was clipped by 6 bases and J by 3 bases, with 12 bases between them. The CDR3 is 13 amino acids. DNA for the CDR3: TGTGCCAGCAGGGCGGGGACGTACTACGAGCAGTACTTC. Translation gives CASRAGTYYEQYF.

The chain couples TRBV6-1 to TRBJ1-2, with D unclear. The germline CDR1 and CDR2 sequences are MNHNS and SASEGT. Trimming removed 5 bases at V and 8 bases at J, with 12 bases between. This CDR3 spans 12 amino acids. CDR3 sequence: CASSTRLGGYTF. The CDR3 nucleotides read TGTGCCAGCAGTACTCGATTAGGCGGCTACACCTTC.

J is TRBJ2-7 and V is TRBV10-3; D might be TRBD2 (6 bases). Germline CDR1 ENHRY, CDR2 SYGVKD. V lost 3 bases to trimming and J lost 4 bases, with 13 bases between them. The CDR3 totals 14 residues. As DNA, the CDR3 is TGTGCCATCAGTGAAGGGACCCGGGGGTACGAGCAGTACTTC. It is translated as CAISEGTRGYEQYF.

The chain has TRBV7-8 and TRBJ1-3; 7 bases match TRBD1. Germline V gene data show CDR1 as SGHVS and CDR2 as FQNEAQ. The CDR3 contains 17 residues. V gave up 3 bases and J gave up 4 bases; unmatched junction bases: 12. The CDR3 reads CASSFRTTGLRGNTIYF. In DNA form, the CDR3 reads TGTGCCAGCAGCTTTCGGACGACAGGGCTGAGAGGAAACACCATATATTTT.

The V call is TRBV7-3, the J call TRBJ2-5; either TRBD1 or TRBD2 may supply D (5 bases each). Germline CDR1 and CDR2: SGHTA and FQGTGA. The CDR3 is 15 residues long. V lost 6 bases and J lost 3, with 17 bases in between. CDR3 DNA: TGTGCCAGCAGTAGCTCCGGGACCCGAAAAGAGACCCAGTACTTC. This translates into CASSSSGTRKETQYF.

CDR3 nucleotide sequence: TGCGCCAGCAGCTTGGATCGGGACAGAGTCTACGAGCAGTACTTC. Its translation is CASSLDRDRVYEQYF. The chain combines TRBV5-1 with TRBJ2-7; 7 nucleotides line up with TRBD1. Germline V CDR1 and CDR2: SGHRS, YFSETQ. CDR3 length: 15 amino acids. J gave up 3 bases and V 0 bases, and 6 bases lay outside the gene matches.

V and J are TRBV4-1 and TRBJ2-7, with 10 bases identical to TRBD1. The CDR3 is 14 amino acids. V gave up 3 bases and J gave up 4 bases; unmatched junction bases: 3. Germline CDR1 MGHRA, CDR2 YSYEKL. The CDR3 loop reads CASSQTGGRYEQYF. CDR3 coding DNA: TGCGCCAGCAGCCAGACAGGGGGCAGGTACGAGCAGTACTTC.

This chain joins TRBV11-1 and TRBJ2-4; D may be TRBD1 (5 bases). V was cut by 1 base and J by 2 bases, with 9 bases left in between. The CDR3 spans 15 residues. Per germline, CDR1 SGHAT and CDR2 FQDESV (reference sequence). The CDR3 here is CASSLGRETKNIQYF. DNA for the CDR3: TGTGCCAGCAGCTTAGGCAGGGAAACCAAAAACATTCAGTACTTC. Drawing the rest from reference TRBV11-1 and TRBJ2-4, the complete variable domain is EAEVAQSPRYKITEKSQAVAFWCDPISGHATLYWYRQILGQGPELLVQFQDESVVDDSQLPKDRFSAERLKGVDSTLKIQPAELGDSAMYLCASSLGRETKNIQYFGAGTRLSVL.

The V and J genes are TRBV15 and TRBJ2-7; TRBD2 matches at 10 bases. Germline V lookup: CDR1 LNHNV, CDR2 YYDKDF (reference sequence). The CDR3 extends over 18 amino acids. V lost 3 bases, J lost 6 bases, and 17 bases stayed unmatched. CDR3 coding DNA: TGTGCCACCAGCAGCCTAACCCGCGCTAGCGGGAGATCCGGCGAGCAGTACTTC. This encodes CATSSLTRASGRSGEQYF.

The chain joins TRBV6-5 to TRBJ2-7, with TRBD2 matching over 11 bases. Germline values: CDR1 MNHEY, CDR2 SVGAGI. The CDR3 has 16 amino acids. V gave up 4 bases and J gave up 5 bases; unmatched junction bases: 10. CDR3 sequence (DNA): TGTGCCAGCAGTTCCCGGGGACTAGCGGCTCTCCACGAGCAGTACTTC. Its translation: CASSSRGLAALHEQYF.

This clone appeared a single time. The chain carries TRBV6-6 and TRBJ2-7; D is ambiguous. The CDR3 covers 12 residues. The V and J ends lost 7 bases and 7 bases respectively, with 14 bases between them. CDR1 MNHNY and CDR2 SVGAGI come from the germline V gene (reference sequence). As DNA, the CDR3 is TGTGCCAGCACAGAAGGCTCCCCGGAGCAGTACTTC. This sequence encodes CASTEGSPEQYF.